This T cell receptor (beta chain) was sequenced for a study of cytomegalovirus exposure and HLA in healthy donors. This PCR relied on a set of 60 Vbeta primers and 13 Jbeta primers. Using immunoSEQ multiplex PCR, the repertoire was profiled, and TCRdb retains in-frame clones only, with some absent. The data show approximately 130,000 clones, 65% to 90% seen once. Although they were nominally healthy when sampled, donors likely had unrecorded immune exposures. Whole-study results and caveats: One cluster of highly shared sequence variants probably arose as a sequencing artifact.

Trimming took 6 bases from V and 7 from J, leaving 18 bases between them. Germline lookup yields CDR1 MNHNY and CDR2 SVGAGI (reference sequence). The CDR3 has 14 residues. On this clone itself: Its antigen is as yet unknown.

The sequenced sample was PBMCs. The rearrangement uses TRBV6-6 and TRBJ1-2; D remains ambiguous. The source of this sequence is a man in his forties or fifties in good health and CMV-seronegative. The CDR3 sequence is CASRNSGLDSGYTF. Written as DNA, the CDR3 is TGTGCCAGCAGAAACAGTGGTCTTGATTCTGGCTACACCTTC.